This T cell receptor (beta chain) was obtained from a study of cytomegalovirus exposure and HLA in healthy donors. Study-wide background: Prior work identified around 120 million unique TCR beta sequences in 150 million to 200 million T cells. Study-level results: It was confirmed in vitro that three of the CMV-associated chains were specific for CMV antigens. TCR sequences were mostly rare, though some public TCRs occurred in many donors.

About this clone: Its target is unknown.

60 Vbeta and 13 Jbeta primers were used in PCR. The repertoire was sequenced with immunoSEQ multiplex PCR; TCRdb's copy has only in-frame clones and lacks some. The profile shows 99,000 or so clones, about three quarters of them singletons. The trim removed 0 bases at V and 8 bases at J, leaving 6 bases unmatched. The CDR3 consists of 14 residues. The germline gives CDR1 ENHRY, CDR2 SYGVKD. The origin of this receptor is a woman aged 40 to 50 in good health and CMV-seropositive. The chain links TRBV10-3 to TRBJ1-1; 7 positions agree with TRBD1. The sequenced material came from PBMCs. Here the CDR3 reads CAISESRRTGEAFF. The CDR3 nucleotides read TGTGCCATCAGTGAGTCCAGAAGGACAGGAGAAGCTTTCTTT.